Shown below are 17 T cell receptor beta chains from a single sample sequenced in a study of blood T cell repertoires in COVID-19. The method was immunoSEQ multiplex PCR; TCRdb's version includes in-frame clones alone and lacks a portion of them. In the table there are nearly 250,000 clones, just under 90% of which are singletons. Sequencing input: PBMCs or T cells enriched from blood (not recorded which). These receptors all come from a man over 45 who had been exposed to COVID-19.

The sample holds one count of this clone. V is TRBV5-1 and J is TRBJ2-4; 7 bases map to TRBD1. CDR3 length equals 16 residues. CDR1 and CDR2 from the germline V gene are SGHRS and YFSETQ. V shed 4 bases and J 0 bases; nucleotides not matched to a gene: 7. The chain's CDR3 is CASSPQTGLAKNIQYF. CDR3 bases: TGCGCCAGCAGCCCCCAGACAGGGTTAGCCAAAAACATTCAGTACTTC.

The chain combines TRBV10-3 with TRBJ1-5; 7 bases agree with TRBD1. The CDR3 sequence is 15 residues long. Trimming removed 5 bases from V and 0 bases from J; junction bases left unmatched: 4. The germline gives CDR1 ENHRY, CDR2 SYGVKD. The CDR3 protein is CAISTGESSNQPQHF. In DNA, the CDR3 is TGTGCCATCAGTACAGGGGAAAGTAGCAATCAGCCCCAGCATTTT.

The genes are TRBV10-3 and TRBJ1-2; TRBD1 agrees at 7 bases. This CDR3 comprises 11 residues. Looked up from germline, CDR1 is ENHRY and CDR2 is SYGVKD. Trimming at V came to 5 bases and at J to 8 bases, leaving 2 bases not matched to a gene. CDR3 sequence: CAISTGVGYTF. DNA for the CDR3: TGTGCCATCAGTACAGGGGTCGGCTACACCTTC.

This clone was seen a few times. The chain's CDR3 is CASSLGGSGKPRDEQFF. The CDR3 DNA sequence: TGCGCCAGCAGCTTGGGAGGTAGCGGGAAGCCTAGGGATGAGCAGTTCTTC. The gene calls are TRBV5-1 and TRBJ2-1; the match to TRBD2 covers 8 bases. The germline V gene has CDR1 SGHRS and CDR2 YFSETQ. The ends lost 0 bases at V and 8 bases at J; junction bases unmatched: 13. This CDR3 has 17 residues.

This clone was seen a handful of times. This chain links TRBV6-5 with TRBJ2-5, with 7 bases aligning to TRBD1. CDR3 size: 14 residues. The V segment lost 6 bases and the J segment 0 bases; nucleotides outside the gene matches: 4. CDR1 and CDR2 (germline): MNHEY, SVGAGI. CDR3 sequence reads: CASRPGTDQETQYF. CDR3 nucleotides: TGTGCCAGCAGACCTGGGACAGACCAAGAGACCCAGTACTTC.

The V and J genes are TRBV5-4 and TRBJ1-1; TRBD1 agrees at 7 bases. The germline gives CDR1 SGHNT, CDR2 YYREEE (reference sequence). J lost 1 base, V lost 4 bases, and 1 base had no gene match. The length of the CDR3 is 13 residues. CDR3 in DNA: TGTGCCAGCAGCAGGGACAGGAACACTGAAGCTTTCTTT. Translating it yields CASSRDRNTEAFF. The full variable domain, its missing parts supplied by reference TRBV5-4 and TRBJ1-1, is ETGVTQSPTHLIKTRGQQVTLRCSSQSGHNTVSWYQQALGQGPQFIFQYYREEENGRGNFPPRFSGLQFPNYSSELNVNALELDDSALYLCASSRDRNTEAFFGQGTRLTVV.

V is TRBV19 and J is TRBJ1-1; possible D gene TRBD1, 5 bases. Looked up from germline, CDR1 is LNHDA and CDR2 is SQIVND (reference sequence). The CDR3 contains 14 residues. With 3 bases removed from V and 5 bases from J, the gap between germline ends came to 13 bases. DNA of the CDR3: TGTGCCAGTAGTATTTCAGGGATAGGGACTGAAGCTTTCTTT. Amino acids: CASSISGIGTEAFF.

The J gene is TRBJ1-5, the V gene TRBV4-1; the D is unclear. Germline CDR1 reads MGHRA; CDR2 reads YSYEKL. This CDR3 is built from 14 residues. Trimming cost V 0 bases and J 8 bases, with 11 bases left between them. The CDR3: CASSQDTGFKPQHF. Written as DNA, the CDR3 is TGCGCCAGCAGCCAAGACACGGGTTTTAAGCCCCAGCATTTT.

CDR3 loop: CSVESRGALNEQFF. The CDR3 DNA is TGCAGCGTTGAATCGCGGGGGGCCCTCAATGAGCAGTTCTTC. The rearrangement joins TRBV29-1 to TRBJ2-1; 8 nucleotides match TRBD2. This CDR3 contains 14 residues. Trimming at V came to 2 bases and at J to 6 bases, leaving 6 bases not matched to a gene. The germline V gene encodes CDR1 SQVTM and CDR2 ANQGSEA.

The V and J genes are TRBV19 and TRBJ2-2; 7 bases match TRBD2. The V segment lost 3 bases and the J segment 7 bases; nucleotides outside the gene matches: 5. Germline CDR1 LNHDA, CDR2 SQIVND (reference sequence). This CDR3 has 14 amino acids. The CDR3 spells CASSIWEGRGELFF. CDR3 DNA sequence: TGTGCCAGTAGTATTTGGGAGGGCCGCGGGGAGCTGTTTTTT. The full variable domain, in which reference TRBV19 and TRBJ2-2 provide the parts outside the CDR3, is DGGITQSPKYLFRKEGQNVTLSCEQNLNHDAMYWYRQDPGQGLRLIYYSQIVNDFQKGDIAEGYSVSREKKESFPLTVTSAQKNPTAFYLCASSIWEGRGELFFGEGSRLTVL.

This clone was detected once. The rearrangement joins TRBV28 to TRBJ1-2; D unclear. Germline CDR1 is MDHEN and CDR2 is SYDVKM. V was pared by 1 base and J by 1 base, with 7 bases between. The CDR3 consists of 14 residues. The CDR3 coding sequence is TGTGCCAGCAGTTTATCTCAGTTTAACTATGGCTACACCTTC. The encoded protein is CASSLSQFNYGYTF.

This chain uses TRBV6-5 with TRBJ1-2, with 7 bases lining up with TRBD1. Germline V gene sequence: CDR1 MNHEY, CDR2 SVGAGI. The trim removed 7 bases at V and 3 bases at J, leaving 8 bases unmatched. This CDR3 has 14 amino acids. The DNA of the CDR3 is TGTGCCAGCACCCCAGGGGGTACAGACTATGGCTACACCTTC. This sequence encodes CASTPGGTDYGYTF.

The V gene is TRBV9, the J gene TRBJ2-2; maybe TRBD1 (5 bases). There are 17 residues in the CDR3. V was pared by 3 bases and J by 0 bases, with 15 bases between. From germline, CDR1 is SGDLS and CDR2 YYNGEE. CDR3 sequence reads: CASSAPGSNANTGELFF. CDR3 nucleotide sequence: TGTGCCAGCAGCGCCCCAGGGTCCAACGCGAACACCGGGGAGCTGTTTTTT.

The V gene is TRBV4-2, the J gene TRBJ1-4; D remains ambiguous. CDR1 is LGHNA, CDR2 YNFKEQ, per germline. The CDR3 runs to 18 residues. V shed 0 bases and J shed 2 bases, with 16 bases lying between them. In nucleotides, the CDR3 is TGTGCCAGCAGCCAAGAGGCGATCCTGCGGGCGACTAATGAAAAACTGTTTTTT. Protein: CASSQEAILRATNEKLFF.

The chain joins TRBV21-1 to TRBJ1-6. TRBV21-1 is labeled a pseudogene. The CDR3 covers 18 residues. The CDR3 here is CASIGGVRQSSYNSPLHF. The CDR3 DNA reads as TGTGCCAGCATAGGGGGGGTTCGGCAGAGCTCCTATAATTCACCCCTCCACTTT.

This clone was counted a few times. CDR3: CASSLKRGSGREGEQFF. CDR3 DNA: TGTGCCAGTAGTCTCAAGCGGGGTAGCGGGAGGGAGGGTGAGCAGTTCTTC. The chain is built from TRBV19 and TRBJ2-1; 11 nucleotides align to TRBD2. Germline V gives CDR1 LNHDA, CDR2 SQIVND (reference sequence). The CDR3 extends over 17 amino acids. V gave up 5 bases and J gave up 9 bases; unmatched junction bases: 15.

This chain uses TRBV27 with TRBJ2-5, with D hard to call. Trimming removed 3 bases from V and 1 base from J, with 6 bases in between. There are 13 residues in the CDR3. Germline loops: CDR1 MNHEY, CDR2 SMNVEV (reference sequence). CDR3 residues: CASSFLGQETQYF. The CDR3 region has the DNA TGTGCCAGCAGTTTCCTCGGCCAAGAGACCCAGTACTTC.